This TCR beta chain was captured by sequencing in a study of T cell changes during pregnancy in multiple sclerosis. Sequencing was performed with immunoSEQ multiplex PCR; in TCRdb, only in-frame clones are kept and a portion is missing. The sample has over 50,000 clones; about 87% are singletons. The material sequenced was peripheral blood from another person, used as feeder cells. This clonotype was sampled from a human donor whose cells served as feeder cells for cultures in a pregnancy study.

CDR3 amino acids: CASSPPGQGLEQYF. DNA of the CDR3: TGTGCCAGCAGCCCGCCGGGACAGGGGCTGGAGCAGTACTTC. The rearrangement joins TRBV5-6 to TRBJ2-7; 10 nucleotides align to TRBD1. Germline V CDR1 and CDR2: SGHDT, YYEEEE. V gave up 4 bases and J gave up 7 bases; unmatched junction bases: 8. The CDR3 contains 14 residues. The full variable domain, rest sourced from reference TRBV5-6 and TRBJ2-7, is DAGVTQSPTHLIKTRGQQVTLRCSPKSGHDTVSWYQQALGQGPQFIFQYYEEEERQRGNFPDRFSGHQFPNYSSELNVNALLLGDSALYLCASSPPGQGLEQYFGPGTRLTVT.